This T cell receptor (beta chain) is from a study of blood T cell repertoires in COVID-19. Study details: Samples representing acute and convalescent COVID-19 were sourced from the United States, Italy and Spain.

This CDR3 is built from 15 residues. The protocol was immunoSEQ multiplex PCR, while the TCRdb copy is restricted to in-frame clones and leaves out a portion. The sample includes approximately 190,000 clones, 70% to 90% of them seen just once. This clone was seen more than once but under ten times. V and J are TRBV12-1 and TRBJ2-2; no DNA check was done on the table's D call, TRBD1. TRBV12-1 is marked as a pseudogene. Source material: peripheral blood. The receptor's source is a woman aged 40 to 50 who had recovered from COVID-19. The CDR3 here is CASSFRQGNTGELFF. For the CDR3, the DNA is TGTGCCAGCAGCTTTCGGCAGGGGAACACCGGGGAGCTGTTTTTT.